This T cell receptor beta chain was recorded in a study of OX40 agonist ivuxolimab in advanced cancers. Study details: Six ivuxolimab dose levels, 0.01 to 10 mg/kg, were given intravenously every 2 weeks. Previous treatment with anti-PD-1, anti-PD-L1 or anti-CTLA-4 therapy was allowed; more than 35% had received some.

Deletions cut 5 bases from V and 4 bases from J, with 3 bases between. The CDR3 runs to 11 residues. Germline V gene lookup returns CDR1 SNHLY and CDR2 FYNNEI. Sequencing used immunoSEQ multiplex PCR; TCRdb keeps in-frame clones, though not all of them. The sample consists of tens of thousands of clones, 82% of them appearing once. Findings and limits, study-wide: Clonal expansion among partial responders at 0.1-3.0 mg/kg ranked near the lowest.

On cycle 4 day 1 and cycle 7 day 1, as well as at baseline, blood was sampled. Comments on this clone: Its antigen is currently unknown.

The source material was CD4+ or CD8+ T cells sorted from blood, sampled in a trial of the OX40 agonist ivuxolimab. The chain couples TRBV2 to TRBJ2-1; unclear D gene. The TCR originated in an adult with an advanced solid tumor such as melanoma, head and neck, liver or kidney cancer. The CDR3 loop reads CASSTYNEQFF. CDR3 DNA sequence: TGTGCCAGCAGTACTTACAATGAGCAGTTCTTC.